This TCR beta chain was sequenced for a study of cytomegalovirus exposure and HLA in healthy donors. Broader study findings: Across all donors, roughly uniform sequencing depth was an assumption of the presence/absence analyses.

This PCR relied on a set of 60 Vbeta primers and 13 Jbeta primers. The repertoire was sequenced with immunoSEQ multiplex PCR; TCRdb's copy has only in-frame clones and lacks some. The sample includes about 280,000 clones, about 87% of them seen just once. Points on this clone: Its matching antigen is unknown.

The receptor was isolated from a woman aged 18-29 years in good health and CMV-seronegative. The source material was PBMCs.

The CDR3 sequence is CASSSGQGAGATNEKLFF. The CDR3 bases are TGTGCCAGCAGTTCAGGACAGGGGGCCGGAGCAACTAATGAAAAACTGTTTTTT. This chain joins TRBV28 and TRBJ1-4; the match to TRBD1 covers 11 bases. The J segment lost 0 bases and the V segment lost 4 bases, leaving 7 bases of the junction unmatched. CDR3 size: 18 residues. The germline V gene has CDR1 MDHEN and CDR2 SYDVKM.